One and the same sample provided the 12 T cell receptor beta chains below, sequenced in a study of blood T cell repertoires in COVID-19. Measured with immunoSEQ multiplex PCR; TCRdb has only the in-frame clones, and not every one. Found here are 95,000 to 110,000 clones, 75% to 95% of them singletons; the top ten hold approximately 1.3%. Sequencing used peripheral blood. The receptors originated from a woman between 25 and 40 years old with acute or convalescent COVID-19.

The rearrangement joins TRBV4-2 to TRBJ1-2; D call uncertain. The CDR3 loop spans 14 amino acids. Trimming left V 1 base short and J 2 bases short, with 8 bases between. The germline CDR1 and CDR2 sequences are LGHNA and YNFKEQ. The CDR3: CASSQAGGNYGYTF. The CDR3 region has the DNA TGTGCCAGCAGCCAAGCAGGTGGGAACTATGGCTACACCTTC.

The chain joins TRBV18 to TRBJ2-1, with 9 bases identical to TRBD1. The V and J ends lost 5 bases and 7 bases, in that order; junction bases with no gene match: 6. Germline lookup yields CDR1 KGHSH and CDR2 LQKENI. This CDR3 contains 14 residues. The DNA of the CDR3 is TGTGCCAGCTCATCTACCGGGACAGGGAATGAGCAGTTCTTC. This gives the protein CASSSTGTGNEQFF.

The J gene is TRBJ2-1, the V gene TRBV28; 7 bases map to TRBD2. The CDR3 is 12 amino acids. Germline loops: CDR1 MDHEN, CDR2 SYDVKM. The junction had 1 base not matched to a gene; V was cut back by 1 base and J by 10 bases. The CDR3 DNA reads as TGTGCCAGCAGTTTATTGGGGGGGGAGCAGTTCTTC. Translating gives CASSLLGGEQFF.

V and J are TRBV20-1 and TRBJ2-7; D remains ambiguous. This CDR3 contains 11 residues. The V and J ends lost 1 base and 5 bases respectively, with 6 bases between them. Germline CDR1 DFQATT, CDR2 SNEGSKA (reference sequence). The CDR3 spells CSARGQDEQYF. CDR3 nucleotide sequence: TGCAGTGCTAGAGGGCAAGACGAGCAGTACTTC.

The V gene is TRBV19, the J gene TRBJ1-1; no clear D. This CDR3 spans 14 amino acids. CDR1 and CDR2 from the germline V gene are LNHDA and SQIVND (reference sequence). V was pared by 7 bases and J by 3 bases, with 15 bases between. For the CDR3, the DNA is TGTGCCAGTACCCCGACACGTACAGACACTGAAGCTTTCTTT. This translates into CASTPTRTDTEAFF.

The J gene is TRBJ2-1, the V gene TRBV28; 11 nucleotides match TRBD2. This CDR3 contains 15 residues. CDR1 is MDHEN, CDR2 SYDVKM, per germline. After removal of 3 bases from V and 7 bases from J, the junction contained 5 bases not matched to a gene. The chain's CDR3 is CASSFESSGRNEQFF. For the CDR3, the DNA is TGTGCCAGCAGTTTTGAGTCTAGCGGGAGGAATGAGCAGTTCTTC. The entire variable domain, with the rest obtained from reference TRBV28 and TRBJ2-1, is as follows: DVKVTQSSRYLVKRTGEKVFLECVQDMDHENMFWYRQDPGLGLRLIYFSYDVKMKEKGDIPEGYSVSREKKERFSLILESASTNQTSMYLCASSFESSGRNEQFFGPGTRLTVL.

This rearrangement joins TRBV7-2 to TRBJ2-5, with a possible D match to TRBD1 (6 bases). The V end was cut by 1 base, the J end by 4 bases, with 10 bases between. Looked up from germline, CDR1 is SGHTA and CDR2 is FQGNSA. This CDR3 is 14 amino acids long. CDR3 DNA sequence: TGTGCCAGCAGCTTAGATCAGGGGTCAGAGACCCAGTACTTC. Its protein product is CASSLDQGSETQYF.

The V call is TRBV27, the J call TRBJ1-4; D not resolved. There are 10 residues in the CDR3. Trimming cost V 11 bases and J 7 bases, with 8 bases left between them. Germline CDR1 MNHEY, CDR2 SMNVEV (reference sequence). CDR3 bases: TGTGCCGCTGTCAGTGAAAAACTGTTTTTT. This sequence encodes CAAVSEKLFF.

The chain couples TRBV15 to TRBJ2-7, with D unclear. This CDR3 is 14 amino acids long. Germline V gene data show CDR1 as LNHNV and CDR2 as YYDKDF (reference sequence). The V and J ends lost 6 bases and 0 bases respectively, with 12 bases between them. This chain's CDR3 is CATRFSRGSYEQYF. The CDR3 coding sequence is TGTGCCACCAGGTTTTCTCGCGGCTCCTACGAGCAGTACTTC.

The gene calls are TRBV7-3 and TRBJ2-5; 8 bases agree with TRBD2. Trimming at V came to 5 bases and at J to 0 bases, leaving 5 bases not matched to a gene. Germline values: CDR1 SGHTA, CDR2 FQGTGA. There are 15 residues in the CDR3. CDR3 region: CASSPLADHQETQYF. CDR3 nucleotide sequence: TGTGCCAGCAGCCCACTAGCGGATCACCAAGAGACCCAGTACTTC.

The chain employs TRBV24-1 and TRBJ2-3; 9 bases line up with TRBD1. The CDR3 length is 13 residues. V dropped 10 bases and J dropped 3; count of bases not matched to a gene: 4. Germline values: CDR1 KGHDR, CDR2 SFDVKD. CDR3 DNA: TGTGCCACGGGGGGACAGGGTACAGATACGCAGTATTTT. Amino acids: CATGGQGTDTQYF.

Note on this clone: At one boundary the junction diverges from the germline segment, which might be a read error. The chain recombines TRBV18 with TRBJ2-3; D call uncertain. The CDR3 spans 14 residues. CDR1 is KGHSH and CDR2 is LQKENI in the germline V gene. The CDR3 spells CASSPIQSTNTQYF. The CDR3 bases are TGTGCCAGCTCACCTATCCAGTCCACAAATACGCAGTATTTT.